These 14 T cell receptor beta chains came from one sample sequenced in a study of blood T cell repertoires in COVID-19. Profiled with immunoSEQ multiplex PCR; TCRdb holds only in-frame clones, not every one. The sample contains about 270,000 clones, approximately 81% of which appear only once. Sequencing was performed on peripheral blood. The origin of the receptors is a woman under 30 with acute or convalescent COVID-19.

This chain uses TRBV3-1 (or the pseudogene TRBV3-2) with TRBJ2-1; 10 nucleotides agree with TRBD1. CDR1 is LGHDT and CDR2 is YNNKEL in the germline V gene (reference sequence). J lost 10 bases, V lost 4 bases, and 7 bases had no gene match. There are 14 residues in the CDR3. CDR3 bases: TGTGCCAGCAGCCCGATGACAGGGGGCCGGGAGCAGTTCTTC. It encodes CASSPMTGGREQFF.

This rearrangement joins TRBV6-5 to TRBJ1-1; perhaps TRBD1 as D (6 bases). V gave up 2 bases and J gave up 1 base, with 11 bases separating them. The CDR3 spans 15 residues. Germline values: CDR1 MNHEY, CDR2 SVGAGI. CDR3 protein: CASSYGAGANTEAFF. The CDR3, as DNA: TGTGCCAGCAGTTACGGGGCAGGGGCGAACACTGAAGCTTTCTTT.

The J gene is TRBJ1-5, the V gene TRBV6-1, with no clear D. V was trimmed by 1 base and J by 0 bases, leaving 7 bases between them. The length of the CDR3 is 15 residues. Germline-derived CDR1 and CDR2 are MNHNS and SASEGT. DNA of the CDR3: TGTGCCAGCAGTGAAGAACTGCTTAGCAATCAGCCCCAGCATTTT. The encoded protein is CASSEELLSNQPQHF.

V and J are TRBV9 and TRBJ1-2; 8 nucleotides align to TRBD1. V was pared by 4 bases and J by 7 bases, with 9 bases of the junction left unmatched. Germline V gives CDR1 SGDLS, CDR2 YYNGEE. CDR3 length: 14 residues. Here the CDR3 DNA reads TGTGCCAGCAGCCCCCGCAGGGGGCTTAGTGGCTACACCTTC. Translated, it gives CASSPRRGLSGYTF. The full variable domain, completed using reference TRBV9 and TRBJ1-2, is DSGVTQTPKHLITATGQRVTLRCSPRSGDLSVYWYQQSLDQGLQFLIQYYNGEERAKGNILERFSAQQFPDLHSELNLSSLELGDSALYFCASSPRRGLSGYTFGSGTRLTVV.

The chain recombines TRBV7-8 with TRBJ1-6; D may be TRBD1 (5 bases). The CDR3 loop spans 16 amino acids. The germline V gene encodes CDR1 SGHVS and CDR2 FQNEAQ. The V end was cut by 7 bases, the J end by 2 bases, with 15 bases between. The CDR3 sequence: CASTEWGGAYNSPLHF. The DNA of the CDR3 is TGTGCCAGCACCGAGTGGGGGGGTGCCTATAATTCACCCCTCCACTTT.

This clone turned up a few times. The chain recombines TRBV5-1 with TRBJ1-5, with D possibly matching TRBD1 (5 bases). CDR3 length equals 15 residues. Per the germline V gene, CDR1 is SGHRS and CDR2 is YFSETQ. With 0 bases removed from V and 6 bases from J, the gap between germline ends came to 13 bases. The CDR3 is CASSLAGDRGQPQHF. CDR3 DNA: TGCGCCAGCAGCTTGGCGGGGGATCGGGGTCAGCCCCAGCATTTT.

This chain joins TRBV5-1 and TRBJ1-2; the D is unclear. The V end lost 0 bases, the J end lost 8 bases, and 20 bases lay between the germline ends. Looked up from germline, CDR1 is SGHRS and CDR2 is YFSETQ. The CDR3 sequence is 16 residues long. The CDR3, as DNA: TGCGCCAGCAGCTTGGGGTTTCGGCAGGCCCTTAGGGGCTACACCTTC. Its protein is CASSLGFRQALRGYTF.

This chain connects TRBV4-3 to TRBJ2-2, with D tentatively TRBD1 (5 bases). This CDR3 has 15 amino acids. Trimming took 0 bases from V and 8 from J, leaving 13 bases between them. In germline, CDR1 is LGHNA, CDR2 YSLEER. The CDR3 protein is CASSQEEGVVGELFF. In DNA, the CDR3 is TGCGCCAGCAGCCAAGAGGAAGGGGTGGTGGGGGAGCTGTTTTTT.

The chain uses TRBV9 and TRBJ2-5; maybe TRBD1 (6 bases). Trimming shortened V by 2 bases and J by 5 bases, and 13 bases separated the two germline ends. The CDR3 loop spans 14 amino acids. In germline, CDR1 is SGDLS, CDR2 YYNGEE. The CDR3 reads CASSVGLRGETQYF. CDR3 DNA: TGTGCCAGCAGCGTGGGGCTTAGGGGGGAGACCCAGTACTTC.

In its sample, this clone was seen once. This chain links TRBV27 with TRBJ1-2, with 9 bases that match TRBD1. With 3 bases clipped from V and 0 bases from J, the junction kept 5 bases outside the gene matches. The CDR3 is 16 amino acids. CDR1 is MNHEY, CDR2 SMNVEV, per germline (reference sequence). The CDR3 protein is CASSFNGQGSNYGYTF. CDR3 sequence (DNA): TGTGCCAGCAGTTTCAATGGACAGGGGTCTAACTATGGCTACACCTTC.

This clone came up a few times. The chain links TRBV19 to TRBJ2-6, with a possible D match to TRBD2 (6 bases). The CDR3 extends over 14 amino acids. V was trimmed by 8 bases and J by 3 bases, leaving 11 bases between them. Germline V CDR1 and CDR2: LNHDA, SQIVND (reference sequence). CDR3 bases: TGTGCCAGTGACGCGGGGAATGGGGCCAACGTCCTGACTTTC. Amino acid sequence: CASDAGNGANVLTF.

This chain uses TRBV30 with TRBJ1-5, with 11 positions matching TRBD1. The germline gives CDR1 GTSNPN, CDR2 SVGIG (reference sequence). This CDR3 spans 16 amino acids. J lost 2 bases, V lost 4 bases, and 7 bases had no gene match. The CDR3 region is CAWNGQGAGGNQPQHF. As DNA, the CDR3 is TGTGCCTGGAACGGACAGGGGGCGGGGGGCAATCAGCCCCAGCATTTT. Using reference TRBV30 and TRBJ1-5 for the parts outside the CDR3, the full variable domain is SQTIHQWPATLVQPVGSPLSLECTVEGTSNPNLYWYRQAAGRGLQLLFYSVGIGQISSEVPQNLSASRPQDRQFILSSKKLLLSDSGFYLCAWNGQGAGGNQPQHFGDGTRLSIL.

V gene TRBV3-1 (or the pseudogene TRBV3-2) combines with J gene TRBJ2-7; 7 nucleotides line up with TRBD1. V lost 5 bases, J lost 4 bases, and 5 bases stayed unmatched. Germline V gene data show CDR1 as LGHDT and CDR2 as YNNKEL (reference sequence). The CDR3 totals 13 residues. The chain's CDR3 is CASSGGQPYEQYF. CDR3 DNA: TGTGCCAGCAGCGGGGGACAGCCTTACGAGCAGTACTTC.

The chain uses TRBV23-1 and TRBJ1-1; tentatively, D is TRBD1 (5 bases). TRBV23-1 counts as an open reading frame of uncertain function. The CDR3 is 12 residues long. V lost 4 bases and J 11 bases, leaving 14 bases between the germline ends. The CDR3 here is CASSRGETWAFF. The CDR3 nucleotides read TGCGCCAGCAGTCGGGGCGAGACTTGGGCTTTCTTT.